The T cell receptor beta chain under discussion was sequenced for a study of cytomegalovirus exposure and HLA in healthy donors. Study information: Unique TCR beta sequences numbering 120 million or so came from around 180 million T cells in an earlier analysis. Study-level points and caveats: It was approximately 170 TCR beta chains that were listed as cytomegalovirus-associated. Because they were indistinguishable, some V segments, including TRBV6-2 and TRBV6-3, were excluded. Reportedly, a later analysis found an Asian-associated ancestry cluster had fewer N-insertions than the approximately 670-donor mean.

The CDR3 spans 13 residues. CDR1 and CDR2 from the germline V gene are SGHDN and FVKESK. Trimming pared 0 bases from V and 5 bases from J, leaving 4 bases between. PCR used 60 Vbeta primers and 13 Jbeta primers. TCRdb's table, derived via immunoSEQ multiplex PCR, lists solely in-frame clones and lacks some. The sample holds approximately 40,000 clones, roughly 88% seen once. On this clone: Its antigen remains unknown.

The material sequenced was PBMCs. The V and J genes are TRBV14 and TRBJ2-2, with D uncertain. The origin of this receptor is a woman aged 40 to 49 in good health and CMV-seropositive. The CDR3 region is CASSQDFTGELFF. DNA for the CDR3: TGTGCCAGCAGCCAAGACTTTACCGGGGAGCTGTTTTTT.